The rows below give T cell receptor beta chains drawn from one sample of a study of spatial heterogeneity in lung cancer. TCRdb re-derived calls from the 5' RACE reads in MiXCR, one entry per CDR3 protein. The table records about 48,000 distinct CDR3 sequences, roughly 5% of them present only once. The sample consisted of PBMCs, taken at surgery. These receptor sequences come from a male donor with early-stage non-small cell lung cancer. Each CDR3 is given with its conserved first and last residue. D genes are given only for firm matches. Only some rows state a clone size, as once, few, many or a class for expanded clones.

>many|TRBV6-5|TRBJ2-7|.
TGTGCCAGCAGCAGGGACGTATCCTACGAGCAGTACTTC
CASSRDVSYEQYF
>many|TRBV20-1|TRBJ2-3|.
TGCAGTGCTAGAGGGGTCTACACAGATACGCAGTATTTT
CSARGVYTDTQYF
>many|TRBV5-1|TRBJ2-3|.
TGCGCCAGCAGCTTGGGGGCGCAGACAGATACGCAGTATTTT
CASSLGAQTDTQYF
>few|TRBV7-6|TRBJ1-1|.
TGTGCCAGCAGCTTACTGCAAGGGAGGAACACTGAAGCTTTCTTT
CASSLLQGRNTEAFF
>many|TRBV6-5|TRBJ2-3|.
TGTGCCAGCAGTACGGCAGATACGCAGTATTTT
CASSTADTQYF
>many|TRBV20-1|TRBJ1-4|.
TGCAGTGCCTCCGGTAGTTGGCCTAATGAAAAACTGTTTTTT
CSASGSWPNEKLFF
>many|TRBV5-1|TRBJ2-7|.
TGCGCCAGCAGCTTGGGGCGGGCGCAATTCGACGAGCAGTACTTC
CASSLGRAQFDEQYF
>many|TRBV30|TRBJ2-2|TRBD1
TGTGCCTGGAGCCACAGGGGGAACACCGGGGAGCTGTTTTTT
CAWSHRGNTGELFF
>many|TRBV5-1|TRBJ1-2|.
TGCGCCAGCAGAGTAGGAACCTCCGTCTACTATGGCTACACCTTC
CASRVGTSVYYGYTF
>many|TRBV10-1|TRBJ1-5|TRBD1
TGCGCCAGCAGTGCAGGGGGCGCGGGTCAGCCCCAGCATTTT
CASSAGGAGQPQHF
>many|TRBV29-1|TRBJ2-3|TRBD1
TGCAGCGTTACCGGGGCGGGCAGGGGGCGGACAGATACGCAGTATTTT
CSVTGAGRGRTDTQYF
>many|TRBV11-2|TRBJ2-5|TRBD2
TGTGCCAGCAGCTTAACGGGCAAGCGGGAGGGCCGAGAGACCCAGTACTTC
CASSLTGKREGRETQYF
>many|TRBV29-1|TRBJ2-7|.
TGCAGCGTTGAAAGTATGCTGGGTGGCGAGCAGTACTTC
CSVESMLGGEQYF
>many|TRBV27|TRBJ1-1|.
TGTGCCAGCAGTTTCAGCCGGGGGCATGAAGCTTTCTTT
CASSFSRGHEAFF
>many|TRBV4-3|TRBJ2-5|.
TGCGCCAGCAGCCAAGTCGCGAAAGGGACCCAGTACTTC
CASSQVAKGTQYF
>many|TRBV7-8|TRBJ2-7|.
TGTGCCAGCAGCCGAGGGGGTGGCAGGACATACGAGCAGTACTTC
CASSRGGGRTYEQYF
>many|TRBV12-3/TRBV12-4|TRBJ2-5|.
TGTGCCAGCAGTTTAGGGGGGGCAGAGACCCAGTACTTC
CASSLGGAETQYF
>many|TRBV5-4|TRBJ2-2|.
TGTGCCAGCAGCTTGGATGGGGGTGGCACCGGGGAGCTGTTTTTT
CASSLDGGGTGELFF
>many|TRBV5-5|TRBJ2-7|TRBD2
TGTGCCAGCAGCTTGAGACTAGCGGGAGGGCCCGCCGAGCAGTACTTC
CASSLRLAGGPAEQYF
>many|TRBV7-9|TRBJ2-3|TRBD2
TGTGCCAGCAGCCCCCTAGCGGGAGAGGGAGATACGCAGTATTTT
CASSPLAGEGDTQYF
>many|TRBV7-9|TRBJ2-1|.
TGTGCCAGCAGCTTAGCGGGCCTACTTGATGAGCAGTTCTTC
CASSLAGLLDEQFF
>many|TRBV10-3|TRBJ2-7|.
TGTGCCATCAGTGTAGTAGGGGCCGAGCAGTACTTC
CAISVVGAEQYF
>few|TRBV19|TRBJ2-6|.
TGTGCCAGTAGTCCCAGGGCCTCTGGGGCCAACGTCCTGACTTTC
CASSPRASGANVLTF
>many|TRBV7-8|TRBJ2-5|.
TGTGCCAGCTCCCGTGGGCGCCTCCAAGAGACCCAGTACTTC
CASSRGRLQETQYF
>many|TRBV29-1|TRBJ1-1|TRBD1
TGCAGCGTTGACGGGACAGGGGGGACTGAAGCTTTCTTT
CSVDGTGGTEAFF
>many|TRBV20-1|TRBJ2-3|TRBD1
TGCAGTGCTGCGCGGGGACAGGGTGTAAAAGATACGCAGTATTTT
CSAARGQGVKDTQYF
>few|TRBV20-1|TRBJ2-7|TRBD2
TGCAGTGCCAGACGCGGGACTAGCGGGAGTAGCGAGCAGTACTTC
CSARRGTSGSSEQYF
>few|TRBV20-1|TRBJ2-1|.
TGCAGTGCTTGTAGCCCTGGACCGTCCAACTACAATGAGCAGTTCTTC
CSACSPGPSNYNEQFF
>many|TRBV27|TRBJ2-5|TRBD1
TGTGCCAGCAGTTTATCATCGGCACGGACAGGAGCGGTAGGGCCGCGAGAGACCCAGTACTTC
CASSLSSARTGAVGPRETQYF
>many|TRBV13|TRBJ2-5|.
TGTGCCAGCAGCCTCTACTCCGGGACTCGTGGGACCCAGTACTTC
CASSLYSGTRGTQYF
>many|TRBV4-1|TRBJ2-1|TRBD2
TGCGCCAGCAGCAGGGGACTAGCGGGAGGGCGCTACAATGAGCAGTTCTTC
CASSRGLAGGRYNEQFF
>many|TRBV7-7|TRBJ2-1|.
TGTGCTAGCAGCCAACCGGGCAATGAGCAGTTCTTC
CASSQPGNEQFF
>many|TRBV27|TRBJ1-1|TRBD1
TGTGCCAGCAGTTCAGGGAGAGGGGGCTGGACTGAAGCTTTCTTT
CASSSGRGGWTEAFF
>many|TRBV27|TRBJ2-3|.
TGTGCCAGCAGTGCCCGCTTAAGGACGCAGTATTTT
CASSARLRTQYF
>many|TRBV18|TRBJ2-1|.
TGTGCCAGCTCACCCTCTGTTAGGCAGGGGCTGTGGAATGAGCAGTTCTTC
CASSPSVRQGLWNEQFF
>many|TRBV5-1|TRBJ2-2|.
TGCGCCAGCAGCCTCCCGGGCGGGGAGCTGTTTTTT
CASSLPGGELFF
>many|TRBV5-5|TRBJ1-1|.
TGTGCCAGCAAAGCCGAGGTGAACACTGAAGCTTTCTTT
CASKAEVNTEAFF
>many|TRBV7-2|TRBJ2-2|.
TGTGCCAGCAGCTTCGGGAACACCGGGGAGCTGTTTTTT
CASSFGNTGELFF
>medium-sized|TRBV7-6|TRBJ1-1|.
TGTGCCAGCAGCTTATCCACCGGGGGCGGTGAAGCTTTCTTT
CASSLSTGGGEAFF
>many|TRBV19|TRBJ2-2|TRBD2
TGTGCCAGTAGACGAGGCGTGACTAGCGGGAGGGAGGACACCGGGGAGCTGTTTTTT
CASRRGVTSGREDTGELFF
>many|TRBV7-9|TRBJ1-2|TRBD1
TGTGCCAGCAGCTTAGGTGCCGGGACAGCCTATGGCTACACCTTC
CASSLGAGTAYGYTF
>many|TRBV20-1|TRBJ2-1|TRBD2
TGCAGTGCTAGCCAGGGACTAGCGCCTTACAATGAGCAGTTCTTC
CSASQGLAPYNEQFF
>.|TRBV5-4|TRBJ2-2|.
TGTGCCAGCAGCTGGGGGGAAGGGGAGCTGTTTTTT
CASSWGEGELFF
>many|TRBV7-9|TRBJ2-7|.
TGTGCCAGCAGCTCGACGGGACGGCCCTACGAGCAGTACTTC
CASSSTGRPYEQYF
>many|TRBV24-1|TRBJ2-1|.
TGTGCCACCGGGGACGGCTACAATGAGCAGTTCTTC
CATGDGYNEQFF
>many|TRBV10-3|TRBJ2-2|.
TGTGCCAACAGCGGAAACTCGAACACCGGGGAGCTGTTTTTT
CANSGNSNTGELFF
>.|TRBV12-3/TRBV12-4|TRBJ2-3|.
TGTGCCAGCAGCACGAGACGGGCAGATACGCAGTATTTT
CASSTRRADTQYF